The rows below give T cell receptor beta chains drawn from one sample of a study of cytomegalovirus exposure and HLA in healthy donors. The data were produced by immunoSEQ multiplex PCR, yet TCRdb's version contains in-frame clones alone and is incomplete. The data contain tens of thousands of clones, more than 70% of them singletons. Sequencing was done on a sample of PBMCs. These receptors were obtained from a middle-aged woman in good health and CMV-seropositive. Both conserved end residues are part of each CDR3.

v_call: TRBV29-1
cdr3_aa: CSGGEGANEKLFF

v_call: TRBV10-1
cdr3_aa: CASSDSGTVAYEQYF

v_call: TRBV2
cdr3_aa: CASSKMTGLGWNGYTF

v_call: TRBV2
cdr3_aa: CASKTPSGKSYNEQFF

v_call: TRBV15
cdr3_aa: CATSRGQGGATEAFF

v_call: TRBV5-1
cdr3_aa: CASSHGTSVSSTDTQYF

v_call: TRBV6-6
cdr3_aa: CASSHRGRRYTEAFF

v_call: TRBV5-1
cdr3_aa: CASSYADGGTAFF

v_call: TRBV4-1
cdr3_aa: CASSQDTTYNEQFF

v_call: TRBV2
cdr3_aa: CASREGGLGNQPQHF

v_call: TRBV7-9
cdr3_aa: CSSSLGAVGDSPLHF

v_call: TRBV29-1
cdr3_aa: CSVEDLDREYYGYTF

v_call: TRBV19
cdr3_aa: CASSSRDKLYGYTF

v_call: TRBV5-1
cdr3_aa: CASHSGTEAFF

v_call: TRBV11-3
cdr3_aa: CASSHGQGVGEQYF

v_call: TRBV19
cdr3_aa: CASSMGQKNEKLFF

v_call: TRBV18
cdr3_aa: CASSQGTGDGYTF

v_call: TRBV4-3
cdr3_aa: CASSQGSVGEKLFF

v_call: TRBV15
cdr3_aa: CATSRAGQGVNEQFF

v_call: TRBV9
cdr3_aa: CASSPPGSVSGNTIYF

v_call: TRBV19
cdr3_aa: CASSLSNYGYTF

v_call: TRBV5-1
cdr3_aa: CASSKAQGAGTEAFF

v_call: TRBV7-2
cdr3_aa: CASSIRGDYYNEQFF

v_call: TRBV27
cdr3_aa: CASSLNRVEWYF

v_call: TRBV19
cdr3_aa: CASSRTGENTEAFF

v_call: TRBV29-1
cdr3_aa: CSVDSGKIGGNEQFF

v_call: TRBV14
cdr3_aa: CASSQVRQAFYGYTF

v_call: TRBV30
cdr3_aa: CAWRAGTGYAEAFF

v_call: TRBV15
cdr3_aa: CATRGLRGIDQPQHF

v_call: TRBV4-2
cdr3_aa: CASSSIGQGGEQYF

v_call: TRBV14
cdr3_aa: CASSQPPLAGAQNTGELFF

v_call: TRBV2
cdr3_aa: CASRRQGAYEQYF

v_call: TRBV2
cdr3_aa: CASTRARDTNTEAFF

v_call: TRBV7-9
cdr3_aa: CASSPQGQPYEQYF

v_call: TRBV5-1
cdr3_aa: CASSLGAANYGYTF

v_call: TRBV19
cdr3_aa: CASSHRGLGYGYTF

v_call: TRBV9
cdr3_aa: CASSVGREAGGWDEQFF

v_call: TRBV9
cdr3_aa: CASSVGMRDTQYF

v_call: TRBV7-9
cdr3_aa: CASSLATGTDTQYF

v_call: TRBV6-5
cdr3_aa: CASRSPGQQADTQYF

v_call: TRBV7-8
cdr3_aa: CASSPRGGQSNGYTF

v_call: TRBV5-1
cdr3_aa: CASSSGQGSEEQYF

v_call: TRBV6-1
cdr3_aa: CASSGVGGGLLHGYTF

v_call: TRBV6-5
cdr3_aa: CASSYRGYEQYF

v_call: TRBV30
cdr3_aa: CAWSRRTGNSNQPQHF

v_call: TRBV25-1
cdr3_aa: CASSPREGGADTQYF

v_call: TRBV5-4
cdr3_aa: CASSTGQELSGANVLTF

v_call: TRBV19
cdr3_aa: CASSIIGGADQPQHF

v_call: TRBV6-5
cdr3_aa: CASRPSGAYGYTF

v_call: TRBV27
cdr3_aa: CASTRQGAPMGNTEAFF

v_call: TRBV7-3
cdr3_aa: CASSLPGLGAGNTQYF